The sample holds a few counts of the clone carrying this TCR beta chain. Its target is not known. The sample is drawn from a study of shared clonotypes between healthy human individuals. Study details: Per donor, three plates held CD4 naive cells, three held CD4 memory, two held CD8 naive and one held CD8 memory.

Data came from immunoSEQ multiplex PCR; TCRdb stores just in-frame clones and leaves some out. The sample has about 1.1 million clones; about 80% are singletons. Study-wide results and caveats: Sampling was confined to blood; repertoires within tissues likely differ.

The germline V gene encodes CDR1 SGHDT and CDR2 YYEEEE. CDR3 length: 16 residues. The ends lost 0 bases at V and 9 bases at J; junction bases unmatched: 11. This sequence originates from a man younger than 35 in good health. Some clones in this sample may be carry-over from other donors' samples. The chain recombines TRBV5-6 with TRBJ2-1, with TRBD2 matching 8 bases. Sample: memory CD4+ T cells from PBMCs. Sample subset: CD45RA-negative fraction. The CDR3 sequence: CASSLEAGGTTVEQFF. DNA for the CDR3: TGTGCCAGCAGCTTGGAGGCGGGAGGAACGACGGTTGAGCAGTTCTTC.